The 7 T cell receptor beta chains presented below share a single source sample, sequenced in a study of cytomegalovirus exposure and HLA in healthy donors. A multiplex PCR was run with 60 Vbeta primers and 13 Jbeta primers. The protocol was immunoSEQ multiplex PCR, while the TCRdb copy is restricted to in-frame clones and leaves out a portion. The sample holds 180,000 or so clones; roughly 80% are singletons and the top ten take 1.5%. The sequenced sample consisted of PBMCs. These receptors were obtained from a man aged 35-49 years in good health and CMV-seronegative.

This chain connects TRBV29-1 to TRBJ2-7; TRBD2 agrees at 12 bases. The J segment lost 0 bases and the V segment lost 1 base, leaving 16 bases of the junction unmatched. There are 20 residues in the CDR3. Looked up from germline, CDR1 is SQVTM and CDR2 is ANQGSEA. In nucleotides, the CDR3 is TGCAGCGTTGAAGGACGAGGAAGGGGACTAGCGGGCTTTAGCTCCTACGAGCAGTACTTC. It is translated as CSVEGRGRGLAGFSSYEQYF.

This chain uses TRBV7-8 with TRBJ2-4, with TRBD1 matching 8 bases. The CDR3 contains 17 residues. Trimming took 3 bases from V and 1 from J; bases not matched to a gene: 8. CDR1 and CDR2 (germline): SGHVS, FQNEAQ. The CDR3 DNA sequence: TGTGCCAGCAGCTTTGGGCCAGGGGGCCCTGCCAAAAACATTCAGTACTTC. Encoded protein: CASSFGPGGPAKNIQYF.

V gene TRBV5-5 combines with J gene TRBJ2-7, with 7 bases that match TRBD1. Trimming cost V 3 bases and J 3 bases; bases outside gene matches: 9. The CDR3 contains 15 residues. Germline CDR1 reads SGHKS; CDR2 reads YYEKEE (reference sequence). DNA of the CDR3: TGTGCCAGCAGCTCAACACTGGGGACAGACTACGAGCAGTACTTC. This encodes CASSSTLGTDYEQYF.

The DNA of the CDR3 is TGTGCCAGCAGCTTAACCGGGAGATCTCTCGAGCAGTACTTC. Amino acids: CASSLTGRSLEQYF. The V gene is TRBV7-9, the J gene TRBJ2-7, with D perhaps matching TRBD2 (6 bases). The CDR3 totals 14 residues. Germline V lookup: CDR1 SEHNR, CDR2 FQNEAQ (reference sequence). V was shortened by 2 bases and J by 6 bases, with 14 bases between the two germline ends.

The rearrangement joins TRBV5-1 to TRBJ2-1; D is undetermined. Trimming pared 0 bases from V and 3 bases from J, leaving 10 bases between. The CDR3 contains 15 residues. The germline V gene has CDR1 SGHRS and CDR2 YFSETQ. The CDR3 coding sequence is TGCGCCAGCAGCTTGGTCACAGATTACTACAATGAGCAGTTCTTC. Translating gives CASSLVTDYYNEQFF.

This clone was seen only once. The genes are TRBV4-1 and TRBJ1-3, with D possibly matching TRBD1 (6 bases). CDR3 length equals 16 residues. Germline CDR1 is MGHRA and CDR2 is YSYEKL. Trimming took off 3 bases at V and 4 bases at J, with 16 bases between the two ends. CDR3 amino acids: CASSQTQGILGNTIYF. The CDR3 DNA reads TGCGCCAGCAGCCAGACACAGGGTATCCTCGGAAACACCATATATTTT.

V gene TRBV7-3 combines with J gene TRBJ2-1; 14 positions match TRBD2. The length of the CDR3 is 15 residues. Losses at the gene ends were 5 bases for V and 9 bases for J; bases not matched to a gene: 6. The germline CDR1 and CDR2 sequences are SGHTA and FQGTGA. In DNA form, the CDR3 reads TGTGCCAGCAGCCGACTAGCGGGAGGGCAGGGTGAGCAGTTCTTC. Encoded protein: CASSRLAGGQGEQFF.